One sample yielded the 12 T cell receptor beta chains listed below, sequenced in a study of blood T cells in healthy people across ages. A second PCR, run for 7 to 11 cycles, used a sample-barcoded 5' primer plus a J-beta primer mix. TCRdb re-analysed the 5' RACE reads in MiXCR, keeping a single row per CDR3 protein. The data contain 1.5 million to 2 million distinct CDR3 sequences, about 49% of them singletons. The material sequenced was blood. These receptors were obtained from a woman aged 40 to 50 in good health.

The V and J genes are TRBV7-9 and TRBJ1-2; D remains ambiguous. Trimming shortened V by 5 bases and J by 4 bases, and 11 bases separated the two germline ends. CDR3 length: 13 amino acids. Germline CDR1 is SEHNR and CDR2 is FQNEAQ (reference sequence). The CDR3 DNA is TGTGCCAGCAGCCCCGCGGCGGCCTATGGCTACACCTTC. Protein: CASSPAAAYGYTF.

The genes are TRBV2 and TRBJ2-5, with a tentative D call TRBD1 (5 bases). The germline V and J ends were trimmed by 4 bases and 3 bases, with 9 bases remaining between them. CDR1 SNHLY and CDR2 FYNNEI come from the germline V gene. The CDR3 contains 13 residues. For the CDR3, the DNA is TGTGCCAGCAGTGCCAGGGTAGAAGAGACCCAGTACTTC. The encoded protein is CASSARVEETQYF. The variable domain in full, with the rest retrieved from reference TRBV2 and TRBJ2-5, is EPEVTQTPSHQVTQMGQEVILRCVPISNHLYFYWYRQILGQKVEFLVSFYNNEISEKSEIFDDQFSVERPDGSNFTLKIRSTKLEDSAMYFCASSARVEETQYFGPGTRLLVL.

This chain links TRBV20-1 with TRBJ2-4; possibly TRBD1 or TRBD2 for D (5 bases each). The CDR3 runs to 16 residues. V lost 3 bases and J lost 1, with 16 bases in between. Germline values: CDR1 DFQATT, CDR2 SNEGSKA (reference sequence). CDR3 residues: CSARPNPGPAKNIQYF. The CDR3 region has the DNA TGCAGTGCTAGGCCCAATCCGGGACCGGCCAAAAACATTCAGTACTTC.

The J gene is TRBJ2-3, the V gene TRBV6-5; D might be TRBD2 (5 bases). V was pared by 5 bases and J by 0 bases, with 15 bases between. The CDR3 consists of 16 residues. Germline V CDR1 and CDR2: MNHEY, SVGAGI. The CDR3 loop reads CASSLRLSSSTDTQYF. CDR3 DNA: TGTGCCAGCAGTCTGCGACTAAGCAGCAGCACAGATACGCAGTATTTT.

The table lists this clonotype with a few counts. The chain links TRBV4-2 to TRBJ2-1, with 7 positions matching TRBD2. The ends lost 6 bases at V and 4 bases at J; junction bases unmatched: 6. In germline, CDR1 is LGHNA, CDR2 YNFKEQ. The length of the CDR3 is 14 residues. CDR3 nucleotides: TGTGCCAGCAGACCCGGGGGAGGGTACAATGAGCAGTTCTTC. This sequence encodes CASRPGGGYNEQFF.

V and J are TRBV28 and TRBJ2-7; D not resolved. This CDR3 comprises 13 residues. The V and J ends lost 4 bases and 3 bases respectively, with 10 bases between them. The germline CDR1 and CDR2 sequences are MDHEN and SYDVKM. In DNA, the CDR3 is TGTGCCAGCAGTTCGATTCACCTCTACGAGCAGTACTTC. Amino acid sequence: CASSSIHLYEQYF.

The chain is built from TRBV7-6 and TRBJ2-5, with 7 nucleotides matching TRBD1. CDR3 length: 14 residues. Trimming cost V 3 bases and J 3 bases; bases outside gene matches: 4. Germline V lookup: CDR1 SGHVS, CDR2 FNYEAQ. CDR3 sequence reads: CASSFGTVKETQYF. The DNA for the CDR3 is TGTGCCAGCAGCTTTGGGACAGTTAAAGAGACCCAGTACTTC.

The chain has TRBV6-2 or TRBV6-3 and TRBJ2-7, with TRBD2 matching over 12 bases. Per germline, CDR1 MNHEY and CDR2 SVGEGT. V lost 4 bases to trimming and J lost 0 bases; unmatched junction nucleotides: 7. The CDR3 has 17 amino acids. The CDR3 loop reads CASSFPTSGGSSYEQYF. The DNA for the CDR3 is TGTGCCAGCAGTTTCCCGACTAGCGGGGGAAGCTCCTACGAGCAGTACTTC.

This chain connects TRBV6-1 to TRBJ2-4; TRBD1 is a possible D gene (6 bases). The assigned J gene may be wrong: the sequence end matches TRBJ2-7 better. Germline CDR1 and CDR2: MNHNS and SASEGT. The CDR3 has 16 residues. The CDR3 sequence is CASSEMIQTGPYEQYF. The DNA for the CDR3 is TGTGCCAGCAGTGAAATGATTCAGACAGGACCCTACGAGCAGTACTTC.

This clonotype was seen a few times. This chain connects TRBV27 to TRBJ2-1; D might be TRBD1 or TRBD2, each matching 5 bases. CDR1 and CDR2 (germline): MNHEY, SMNVEV (reference sequence). V shed 6 bases and J shed 2 bases, with 14 bases lying between them. The CDR3 sequence is 15 residues long. CDR3 DNA sequence: TGTGCCAGCAGCGGGACGGGTCGTACCTACAATGAGCAGTTCTTC. Protein sequence: CASSGTGRTYNEQFF.

This sequence joins TRBV4-1 and TRBJ2-5, with TRBD2 as a possible D gene (6 bases). V was cut by 1 base and J by 5 bases, with 14 bases left in between. CDR3 size: 15 residues. Germline V CDR1 and CDR2: MGHRA, YSYEKL. The CDR3 loop reads CASSQVPGRLETQYF. The CDR3, as DNA: TGCGCCAGCAGCCAAGTCCCAGGGAGGTTGGAGACCCAGTACTTC.

This chain links TRBV7-2 with TRBJ2-3, with TRBD2 as a possible D gene (5 bases). The CDR3 length is 13 residues. Trimming stripped 6 bases from V and 6 bases from J, with 13 bases between. Looked up from germline, CDR1 is SGHTA and CDR2 is FQGNSA. CDR3 amino acids: CASSFLPGDTQYF. The DNA of the CDR3 is TGTGCCAGCAGTTTCTTGCCGGGGGATACGCAGTATTTT.